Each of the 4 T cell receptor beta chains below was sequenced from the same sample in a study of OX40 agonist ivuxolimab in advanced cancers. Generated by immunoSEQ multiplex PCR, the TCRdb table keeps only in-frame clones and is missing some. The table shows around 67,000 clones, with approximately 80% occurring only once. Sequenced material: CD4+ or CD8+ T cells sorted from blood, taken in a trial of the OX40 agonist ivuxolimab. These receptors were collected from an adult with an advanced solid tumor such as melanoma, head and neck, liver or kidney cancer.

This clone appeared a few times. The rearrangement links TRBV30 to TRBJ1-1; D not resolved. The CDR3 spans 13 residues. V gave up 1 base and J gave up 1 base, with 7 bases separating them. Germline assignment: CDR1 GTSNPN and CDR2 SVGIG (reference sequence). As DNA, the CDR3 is TGTGCCTGGAGTGGACCCTCGAACACTGAAGCTTTCTTT. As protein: CAWSGPSNTEAFF.

CDR3 DNA sequence: TGTGCCAGTAGTAATCCTTGGATCGTTCCCGAGAACACCGGGGAGCTGTTTTTT. This encodes CASSNPWIVPENTGELFF. The rearrangement uses TRBV19 and TRBJ2-2; D not certain. CDR1 LNHDA and CDR2 SQIVND come from the germline V gene (reference sequence). V dropped 4 bases and J dropped 1 base, with 19 bases sitting between them. The CDR3 has 18 residues.

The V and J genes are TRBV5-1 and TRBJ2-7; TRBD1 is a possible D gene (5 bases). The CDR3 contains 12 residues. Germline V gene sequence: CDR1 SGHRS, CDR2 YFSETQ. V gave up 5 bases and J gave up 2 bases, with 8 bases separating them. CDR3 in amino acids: CASSTGTYEQYF. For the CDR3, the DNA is TGCGCCAGCAGTACAGGCACCTACGAGCAGTACTTC.

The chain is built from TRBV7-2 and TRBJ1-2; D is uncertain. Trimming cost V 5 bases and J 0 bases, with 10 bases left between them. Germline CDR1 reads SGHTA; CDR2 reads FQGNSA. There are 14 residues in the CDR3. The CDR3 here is CASSPLSTNYGYTF. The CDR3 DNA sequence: TGTGCCAGCAGCCCCCTAAGTACTAACTATGGCTACACCTTC.